The clone carrying this TCR beta chain has just a few counts. PCR amplification relied on 60 Vbeta primers (plus 13 Jbeta primers). Original analysis: In a later analysis, some 11 million of some 80 million unique beta chains occurred in at least two donors. Measured with immunoSEQ multiplex PCR; TCRdb has only the in-frame clones, and not every one. V and J calls and clone size come straight from that table; D and trimming were deduced from the DNA. The sample gives approximately 170,000 clones, around 86% of which show up once; approximately 2% is in the top ten. This sample was included in a study of cytomegalovirus exposure and HLA in healthy donors. Looking at the study overall: Counted in an early data release were some 81 million unique TCRs from HLA-typed donors.

The trim removed 2 bases at V and 2 bases at J, leaving 0 bases unmatched. Germline V lookup: CDR1 MNHEY, CDR2 SMNVEV (reference sequence). CDR3 length equals 14 residues. This donor's CMV serostatus is unrecorded. The V and J genes are TRBV27 and TRBJ1-5; TRBD1 aligns across 7 bases. Material for sequencing was PBMCs. The clonotype was recovered from a human donor in good health. The CDR3: CASSLTGGNQPQHF. The CDR3, as DNA: TGTGCCAGCAGTTTAACAGGGGGCAATCAGCCCCAGCATTTT.